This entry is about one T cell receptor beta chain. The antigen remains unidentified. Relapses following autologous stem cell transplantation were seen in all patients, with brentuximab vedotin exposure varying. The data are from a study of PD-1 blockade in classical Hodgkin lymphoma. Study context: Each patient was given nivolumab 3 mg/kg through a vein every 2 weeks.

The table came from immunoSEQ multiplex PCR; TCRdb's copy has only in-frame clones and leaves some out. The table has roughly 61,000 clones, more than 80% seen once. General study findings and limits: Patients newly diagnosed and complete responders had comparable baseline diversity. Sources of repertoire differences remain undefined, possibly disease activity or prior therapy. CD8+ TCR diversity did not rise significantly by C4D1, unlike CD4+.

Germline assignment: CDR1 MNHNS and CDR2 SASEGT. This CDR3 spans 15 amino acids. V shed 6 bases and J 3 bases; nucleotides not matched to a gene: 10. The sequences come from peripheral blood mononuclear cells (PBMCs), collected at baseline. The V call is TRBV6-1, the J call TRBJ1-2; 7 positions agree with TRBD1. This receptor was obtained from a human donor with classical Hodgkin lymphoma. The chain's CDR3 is CASSAQKTGDYGYTF. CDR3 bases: TGTGCCAGCAGCGCCCAAAAAACAGGGGACTATGGCTACACCTTC.